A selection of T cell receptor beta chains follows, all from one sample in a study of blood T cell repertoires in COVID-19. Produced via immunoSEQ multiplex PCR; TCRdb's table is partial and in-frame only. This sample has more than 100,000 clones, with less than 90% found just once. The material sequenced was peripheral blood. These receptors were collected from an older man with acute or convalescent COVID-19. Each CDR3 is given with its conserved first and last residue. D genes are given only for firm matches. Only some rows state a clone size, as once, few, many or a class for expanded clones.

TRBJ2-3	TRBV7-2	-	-	TGTGCCAGCAGCTTAGTTAGCGGCATCACAGATACGCAGTATTTT	CASSLVSGITDTQYF
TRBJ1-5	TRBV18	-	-	TGTGCCAGCTTCCCGAGGTCGCCCCAGCATTTT	CASFPRSPQHF
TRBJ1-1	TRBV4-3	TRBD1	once	TGCGCCAGCAGCCATGTACAGGGGAAAGGGTACACTGAAGCTTTCTTT	CASSHVQGKGYTEAFF
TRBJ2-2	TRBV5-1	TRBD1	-	TGCGCCAGCAGCCGGACAGGGACGGACACCGGGGAGCTGTTTTTT	CASSRTGTDTGELFF
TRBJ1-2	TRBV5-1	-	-	TGCGCCAGCAGCTTTTCTGACGGCAGACTCCATGGCTACACCTTC	CASSFSDGRLHGYTF
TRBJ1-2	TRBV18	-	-	TGTGCCAGCTCACCAACAGAAGGCTATGGCTACACCTTC	CASSPTEGYGYTF
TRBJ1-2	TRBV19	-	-	TGTGCCAGTAGTACCGTAGCGGGAGCTAACTATGGCTACACCTTC	CASSTVAGANYGYTF
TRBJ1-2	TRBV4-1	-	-	TGCGCCAGCAGCCAATCAGGGCAAGAGTATGGCTACACCTTC	CASSQSGQEYGYTF
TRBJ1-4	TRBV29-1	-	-	TGCAGCGTTCCGGGTGGCGAAAAACTGTTTTTT	CSVPGGEKLFF
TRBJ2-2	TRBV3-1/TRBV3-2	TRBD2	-	TGTGCCAGCAGCCAAGGGGAGGGTTCCGGGGAGCTGTTTTTT	CASSQGEGSGELFF
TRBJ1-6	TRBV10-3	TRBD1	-	TGTGCCATCGGGACAGGAGATAATTCACCCCTCCACTTT	CAIGTGDNSPLHF
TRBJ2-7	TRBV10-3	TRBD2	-	TGTGCCATCAGTGACGTCGGACTAGTTTCCTACGAGCAGTACTTC	CAISDVGLVSYEQYF
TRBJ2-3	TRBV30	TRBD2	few	TGTGCCTGGAGTGCGGGGGGTAGCGGAGATACGCAGTATTTT	CAWSAGGSGDTQYF
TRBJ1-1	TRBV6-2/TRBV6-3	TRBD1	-	TGTGCCAGCAGTCAACAGGGGGTCGGCACTGAAGCTTTCTTT	CASSQQGVGTEAFF
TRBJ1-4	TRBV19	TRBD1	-	TGTGCCAGTAGCGACGTAGGGACAGGGGATGAAAAACTGTTTTTT	CASSDVGTGDEKLFF
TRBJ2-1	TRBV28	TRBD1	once	TGTGCCAGCAGACAGGGGGCGCGGGCCAATGAGCAGTTCTTC	CASRQGARANEQFF
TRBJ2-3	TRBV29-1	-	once	TGCAGCGTCCAAGACTATATAGCAGATACGCAGTATTTT	CSVQDYIADTQYF
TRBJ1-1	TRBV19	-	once	TGTGCCAGTAGTATAGCCCAGAAGAACACTGAAGCTTTCTTT	CASSIAQKNTEAFF
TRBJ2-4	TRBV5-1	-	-	TGCGCCAGCAGCTTGGATACGACTGGCAAAAACATTCAGTACTTC	CASSLDTTGKNIQYF
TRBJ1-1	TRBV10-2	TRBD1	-	TGCGCCAGCAGCCGACAGGGGGGGAGGGTTAGCACTGAAGCTTTCTTT	CASSRQGGRVSTEAFF
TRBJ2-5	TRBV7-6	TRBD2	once	TGTGCCAGCAGCTCGCCCGGGAGGGAGACCCAGTACTTC	CASSSPGRETQYF
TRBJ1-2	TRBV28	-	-	TGTGCCACATTCTCGGGTAACTATGGCTACACCTTC	CATFSGNYGYTF
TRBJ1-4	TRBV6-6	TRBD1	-	TGTGCCAGCAGTTCCGGGACAGGGGGCCTTTGGGAAAAACTGTTTTTT	CASSSGTGGLWEKLFF
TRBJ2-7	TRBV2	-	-	TGTGCCAGCAGTGCTGAGGGATACGAGCAGTACTTC	CASSAEGYEQYF
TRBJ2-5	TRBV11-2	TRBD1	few	TGTGCCAGCAGCTTCGACAGGGGCGCAAAGAAGACCCAGTACTTC	CASSFDRGAKKTQYF
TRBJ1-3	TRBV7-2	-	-	TGTGCCAGCAGCATGCGGACAGTCTCTGGAAACACCATATATTTT	CASSMRTVSGNTIYF
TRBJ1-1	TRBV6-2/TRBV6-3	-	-	TGTGCCAGCAGTGACAGAATAACTGAAGCTTTCTTT	CASSDRITEAFF
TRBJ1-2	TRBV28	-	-	TGTGCCAGCACCCCTTGGGCCACCAATCTTATACGGGGGTATGGCTACACCTTC	CASTPWATNLIRGYGYTF
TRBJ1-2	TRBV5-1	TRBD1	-	TGCGCCAGCAGCGACCCGGGACAGGGCTATGGCTACACCTTC	CASSDPGQGYGYTF
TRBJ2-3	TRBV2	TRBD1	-	TGTGCCAGCAGTACCCCTCCGGGACAGGGGATAGATACGCAGTATTTT	CASSTPPGQGIDTQYF
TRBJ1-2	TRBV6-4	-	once	TGTGCCAGCAGTGGCGGGGGATATGGCTACACCTTC	CASSGGGYGYTF
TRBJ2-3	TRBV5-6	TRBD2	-	TGTGCCAGCAGCTTTGGGACTAGCGTTCGCACAGATACGCAGTATTTT	CASSFGTSVRTDTQYF
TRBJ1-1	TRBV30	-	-	TGTGCCTGGAGTGTACTAGAGGTGAACACTGAAGCTTTCTTT	CAWSVLEVNTEAFF
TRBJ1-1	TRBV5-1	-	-	TGCGCCAGCAGCTTGGTTCCGGGAGCGGACACTGAAGCTTTCTTT	CASSLVPGADTEAFF